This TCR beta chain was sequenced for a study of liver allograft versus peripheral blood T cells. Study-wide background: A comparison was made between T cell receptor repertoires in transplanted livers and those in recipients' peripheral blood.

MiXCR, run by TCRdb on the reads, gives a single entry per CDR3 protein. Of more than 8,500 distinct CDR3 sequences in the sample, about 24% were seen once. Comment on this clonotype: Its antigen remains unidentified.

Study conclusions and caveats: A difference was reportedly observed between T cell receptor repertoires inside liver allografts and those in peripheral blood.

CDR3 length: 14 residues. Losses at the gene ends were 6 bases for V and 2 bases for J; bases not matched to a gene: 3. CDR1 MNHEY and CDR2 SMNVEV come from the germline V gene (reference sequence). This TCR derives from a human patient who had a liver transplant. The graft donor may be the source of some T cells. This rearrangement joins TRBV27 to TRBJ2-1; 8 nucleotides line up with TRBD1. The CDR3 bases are TGTGCCAGCAGCCAACAGGGGGCCTACAATGAGCAGTTCTTC. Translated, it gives CASSQQGAYNEQFF.